Below, 6 T cell receptor beta chains from the same sample are listed, as sequenced in a study of blood T cell repertoires in COVID-19. Clones were read by immunoSEQ multiplex PCR, and TCRdb kept only the in-frame ones, dropping some. The data show 150,000 or so clones, about 84% seen once. Sequenced material: PBMCs or T cells enriched from blood (not recorded which). These receptors all come from a woman between 40 and 50 years old with acute COVID-19.

J is TRBJ2-3 and V is TRBV5-1, with 7 bases that match TRBD2. The CDR3 length is 17 residues. The germline gives CDR1 SGHRS, CDR2 YFSETQ. The junction had 14 bases not matched to a gene; V was cut back by 2 bases and J by 5 bases. The CDR3 protein is CASSFSPRGGSGDTQYF. CDR3 DNA: TGCGCCAGCAGCTTTTCGCCTCGGGGCGGGAGTGGAGATACGCAGTATTTT.

With regard to this clone: In the same sample, other DNA sequences code for this CDR3. The V call is TRBV6-5, the J call TRBJ1-2, with D possibly being TRBD1 (6 bases). Per the germline V gene, CDR1 is MNHEY and CDR2 is SVGAGI. V lost 5 bases to trimming and J lost 4 bases, with 11 bases between them. The CDR3 extends over 13 amino acids. This CDR3 reads CASSPDRTYGYTF. In nucleotides, the CDR3 is TGTGCCAGCAGTCCTGACAGGACCTATGGCTACACCTTC.

The CDR3 region has the DNA TGTGCCAGCAGCTTGGGACAGGGCTTGTCTGGCTACACCTTC. It is translated as CASSLGQGLSGYTF. The chain links TRBV11-1 to TRBJ1-2; 9 bases are shared with TRBD1. Losses at the gene ends were 3 bases for V and 7 bases for J; bases not matched to a gene: 6. This CDR3 has 14 residues. The germline V gene encodes CDR1 SGHAT and CDR2 FQDESV (reference sequence).

This clone has only one observation. The genes are TRBV19 and TRBJ2-6; 12 bases align to TRBD2. Germline trimming cut 5 bases from V and 3 bases from J; bases unmatched to any gene: 8. Germline loops: CDR1 LNHDA, CDR2 SQIVND (reference sequence). The CDR3 totals 18 residues. This CDR3 reads CASSLRLAGEGGANVLTF. In DNA form, the CDR3 reads TGTGCCAGTAGTCTCAGACTAGCGGGAGAGGGTGGGGCCAACGTCCTGACTTTC.

The J gene is TRBJ1-5, the V gene TRBV19; 10 positions agree with TRBD1. The V and J ends lost 4 bases and 7 bases, in that order; junction bases with no gene match: 13. Looked up from germline, CDR1 is LNHDA and CDR2 is SQIVND (reference sequence). The CDR3 spans 17 residues. CDR3 amino acids: CASSNRQGAQHHQPQHF. The CDR3 DNA reads TGTGCCAGTAGTAACCGACAGGGGGCCCAACACCACCAGCCCCAGCATTTT. The whole variable domain, remainder taken from reference TRBV19 and TRBJ1-5, is DGGITQSPKYLFRKEGQNVTLSCEQNLNHDAMYWYRQDPGQGLRLIYYSQIVNDFQKGDIAEGYSVSREKKESFPLTVTSAQKNPTAFYLCASSNRQGAQHHQPQHFGDGTRLSIL.

V and J are TRBV4-1 and TRBJ2-7, with TRBD2 identical over 7 bases. The ends lost 0 bases at V and 4 bases at J; junction bases unmatched: 6. The germline gives CDR1 MGHRA, CDR2 YSYEKL. CDR3 length equals 15 residues. In DNA form, the CDR3 reads TGCGCCAGCAGCCAAGATAGCCTAGCGGCTTACGAGCAGTACTTC. Its protein product is CASSQDSLAAYEQYF.